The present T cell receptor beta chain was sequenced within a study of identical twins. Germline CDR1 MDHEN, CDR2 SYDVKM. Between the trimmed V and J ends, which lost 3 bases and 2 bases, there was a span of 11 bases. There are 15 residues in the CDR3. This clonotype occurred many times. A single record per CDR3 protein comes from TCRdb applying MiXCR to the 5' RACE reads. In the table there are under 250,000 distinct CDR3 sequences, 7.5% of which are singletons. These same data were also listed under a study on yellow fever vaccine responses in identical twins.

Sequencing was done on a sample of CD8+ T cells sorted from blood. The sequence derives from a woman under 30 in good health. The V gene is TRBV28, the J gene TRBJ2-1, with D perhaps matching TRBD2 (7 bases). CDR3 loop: CASSFEGGTYNEQFF. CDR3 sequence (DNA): TGTGCCAGCAGTTTTGAGGGGGGGACCTACAATGAGCAGTTCTTC.